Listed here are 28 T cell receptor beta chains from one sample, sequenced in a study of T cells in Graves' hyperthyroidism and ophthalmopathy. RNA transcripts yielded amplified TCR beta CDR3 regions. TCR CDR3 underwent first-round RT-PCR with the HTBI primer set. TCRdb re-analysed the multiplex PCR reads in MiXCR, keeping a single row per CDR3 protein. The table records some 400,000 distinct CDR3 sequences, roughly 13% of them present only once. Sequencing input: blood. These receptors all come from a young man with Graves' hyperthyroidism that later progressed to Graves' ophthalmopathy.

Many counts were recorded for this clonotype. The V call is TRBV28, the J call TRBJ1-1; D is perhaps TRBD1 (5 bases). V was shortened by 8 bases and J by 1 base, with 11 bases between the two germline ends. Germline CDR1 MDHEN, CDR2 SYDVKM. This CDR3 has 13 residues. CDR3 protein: CASFGAENTEAFF. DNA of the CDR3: TGTGCCAGCTTTGGGGCAGAGAACACTGAAGCTTTCTTT. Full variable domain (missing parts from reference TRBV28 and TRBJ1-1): DVKVTQSSRYLVKRTGEKVFLECVQDMDHENMFWYRQDPGLGLRLIYFSYDVKMKEKGDIPEGYSVSREKKERFSLILESASTNQTSMYLCASFGAENTEAFFGQGTRLTVV.

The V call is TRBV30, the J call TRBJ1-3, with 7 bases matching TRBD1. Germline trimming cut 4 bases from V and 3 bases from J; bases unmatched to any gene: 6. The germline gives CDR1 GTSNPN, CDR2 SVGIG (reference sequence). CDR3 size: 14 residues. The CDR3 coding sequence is TGTGCCTGGACCCAGGGGGTGGTTGGAAACACCATATATTTT. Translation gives CAWTQGVVGNTIYF.

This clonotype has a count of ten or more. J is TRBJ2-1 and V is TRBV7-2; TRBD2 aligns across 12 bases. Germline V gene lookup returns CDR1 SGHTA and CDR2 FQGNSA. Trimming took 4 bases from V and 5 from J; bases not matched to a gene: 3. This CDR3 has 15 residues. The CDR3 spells CASSYLAGGDNEQFF. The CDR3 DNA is TGTGCCAGCAGCTATCTAGCGGGGGGGGACAATGAGCAGTTCTTC.

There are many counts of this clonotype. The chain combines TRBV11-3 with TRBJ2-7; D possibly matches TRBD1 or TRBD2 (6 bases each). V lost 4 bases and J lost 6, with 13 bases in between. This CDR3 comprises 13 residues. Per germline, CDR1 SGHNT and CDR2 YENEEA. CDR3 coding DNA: TGTGCCAGCAGCTCCGGGGGCAGCGGCGAGCAGTACTTC. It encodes CASSSGGSGEQYF.

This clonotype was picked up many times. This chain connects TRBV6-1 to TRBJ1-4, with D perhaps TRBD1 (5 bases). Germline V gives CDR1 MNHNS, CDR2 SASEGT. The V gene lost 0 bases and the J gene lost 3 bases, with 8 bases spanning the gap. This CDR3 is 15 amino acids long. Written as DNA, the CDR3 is TGTGCCAGCAGTGAAGCGGGGCAGTCTAATGAAAAACTGTTTTTT. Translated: CASSEAGQSNEKLFF.

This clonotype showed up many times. The CDR3 is CAISESTGVVNEQYF. As DNA, the CDR3 is TGTGCCATCAGTGAGTCAACAGGGGTTGTGAACGAGCAGTACTTC. V and J are TRBV10-3 and TRBJ2-7, with 7 bases aligning to TRBD1. Trimming at V came to 0 bases and at J to 5 bases, leaving 7 bases not matched to a gene. This CDR3 contains 15 residues. Germline V gene sequence: CDR1 ENHRY, CDR2 SYGVKD.

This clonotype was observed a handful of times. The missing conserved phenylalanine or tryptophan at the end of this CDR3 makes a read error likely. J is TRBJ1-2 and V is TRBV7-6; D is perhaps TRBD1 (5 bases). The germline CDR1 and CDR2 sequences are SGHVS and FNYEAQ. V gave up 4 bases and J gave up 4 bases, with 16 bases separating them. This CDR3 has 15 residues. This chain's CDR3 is CASSYSSQGVYGYTL. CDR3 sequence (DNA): TGTGCCAGCAGCTATTCTTCGCAGGGCGTCTATGGCTACACCCTC.

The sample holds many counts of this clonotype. CDR3 nucleotides: TGTGCCAGCAGCCACGGCCTAGCGGGCTACAATGAGCAGTTCTTC. Translated: CASSHGLAGYNEQFF. The rearrangement uses TRBV3-1 and TRBJ2-1, with 8 bases that match TRBD2. V lost 3 bases to trimming and J lost 3 bases; unmatched junction nucleotides: 4. Germline V gives CDR1 LGHDT, CDR2 YNNKEL (reference sequence). The CDR3 spans 15 residues.

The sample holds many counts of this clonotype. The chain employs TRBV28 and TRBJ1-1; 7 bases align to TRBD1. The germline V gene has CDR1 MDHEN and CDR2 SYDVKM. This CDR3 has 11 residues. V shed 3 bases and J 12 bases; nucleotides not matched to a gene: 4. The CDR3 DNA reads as TGTGCCAGCAGTTTCCAGGGGGAGTCTTTCTTT. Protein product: CASSFQGESFF.

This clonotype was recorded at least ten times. The CDR3 region has the DNA TGTGCCAGCAGTTTAAATAATCCCCCTTATGGCTACACCTTC. Translated, it gives CASSLNNPPYGYTF. The V and J genes are TRBV12-3 or TRBV12-4 and TRBJ1-2; D gene uncertain. V was cut by 2 bases and J by 5 bases, with 12 bases left in between. This CDR3 is 14 amino acids long.

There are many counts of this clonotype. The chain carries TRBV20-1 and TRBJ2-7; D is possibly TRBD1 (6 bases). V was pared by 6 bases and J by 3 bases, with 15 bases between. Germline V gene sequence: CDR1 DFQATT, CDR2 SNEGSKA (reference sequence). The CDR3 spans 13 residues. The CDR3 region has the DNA TGCAGTGCCATCGGGACATCTCGCTACGAGCAGTACTTC. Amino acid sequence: CSAIGTSRYEQYF.

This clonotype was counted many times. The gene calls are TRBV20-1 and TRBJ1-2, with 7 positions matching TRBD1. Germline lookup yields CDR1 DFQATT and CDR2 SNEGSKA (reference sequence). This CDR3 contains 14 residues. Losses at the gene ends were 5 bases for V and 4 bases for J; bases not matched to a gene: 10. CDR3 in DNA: TGCAGTGCTGACCCCAGGGGGGCCCTCTATGGCTACACCTTC. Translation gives CSADPRGALYGYTF.

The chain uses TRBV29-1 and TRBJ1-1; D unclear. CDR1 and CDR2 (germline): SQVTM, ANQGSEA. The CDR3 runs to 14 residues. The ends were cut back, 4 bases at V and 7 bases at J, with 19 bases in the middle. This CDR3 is CSVGKLSGLSEAFF. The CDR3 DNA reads TGCAGCGTTGGGAAACTTTCGGGGTTGAGTGAAGCTTTCTTT. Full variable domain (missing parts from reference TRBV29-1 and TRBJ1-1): SAVISQKPSRDICQRGTSLTIQCQVDSQVTMMFWYRQQPGQSLTLIATANQGSEATYESGFVIDKFPISRPNLTFSTLTVSNMSPEDSSIYLCSVGKLSGLSEAFFGQGTRLTVV.

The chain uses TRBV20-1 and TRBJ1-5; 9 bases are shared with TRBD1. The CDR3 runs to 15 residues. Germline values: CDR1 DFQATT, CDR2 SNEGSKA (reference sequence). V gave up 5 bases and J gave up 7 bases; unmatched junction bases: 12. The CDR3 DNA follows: TGCAGTGCTCCTGAACAGGGGGCGCGGGAGCAGCCCCAGCATTTT. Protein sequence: CSAPEQGAREQPQHF.

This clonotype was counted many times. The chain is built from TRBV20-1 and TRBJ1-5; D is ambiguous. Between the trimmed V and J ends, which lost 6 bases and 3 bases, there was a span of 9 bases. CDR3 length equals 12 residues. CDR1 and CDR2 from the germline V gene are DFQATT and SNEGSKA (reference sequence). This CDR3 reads CSAARHNQPQHF. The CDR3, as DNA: TGCAGTGCAGCCAGGCACAATCAGCCCCAGCATTTT.

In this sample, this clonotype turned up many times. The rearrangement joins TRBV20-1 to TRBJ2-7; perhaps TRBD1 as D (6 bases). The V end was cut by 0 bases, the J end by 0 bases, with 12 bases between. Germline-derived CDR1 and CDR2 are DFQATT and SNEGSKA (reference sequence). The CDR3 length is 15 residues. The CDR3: CSARDIDRSSYEQYF. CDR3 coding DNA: TGCAGTGCTAGAGATATCGACAGGAGCTCCTACGAGCAGTACTTC.

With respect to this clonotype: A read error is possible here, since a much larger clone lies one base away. The CDR3 bases are TGTGCCAGCAGACCAGCGGGGGCTCTTGGGAACCTTTACAATGAGCAGTTCTTC. Encoded protein: CASRPAGALGNLYNEQFF. The rearrangement uses TRBV12-3 or TRBV12-4 and TRBJ2-1; TRBD2 aligns across 8 bases. Trimming removed 6 bases from V and 4 bases from J; junction bases left unmatched: 17. CDR3 length equals 18 residues.

The CDR3 nucleotides are TGTGCCAGCAGCTTAGAGCCTCACCGGCGGGAGACCCAGTACTTC. As protein: CASSLEPHRRETQYF. The chain recombines TRBV5-5 with TRBJ2-5; D unresolved. The CDR3 is 15 residues long. Trimming left V 2 bases short and J 5 bases short, with 16 bases between. Germline V gene sequence: CDR1 SGHKS, CDR2 YYEKEE (reference sequence). Using reference TRBV5-5 and TRBJ2-5 for the parts outside the CDR3, the full variable domain is DAGVTQSPTHLIKTRGQQVTLRCSPISGHKSVSWYQQVLGQGPQFIFQYYEKEERGRGNFPDRFSARQFPNYSSELNVNALLLGDSALYLCASSLEPHRRETQYFGPGTRLLVL.

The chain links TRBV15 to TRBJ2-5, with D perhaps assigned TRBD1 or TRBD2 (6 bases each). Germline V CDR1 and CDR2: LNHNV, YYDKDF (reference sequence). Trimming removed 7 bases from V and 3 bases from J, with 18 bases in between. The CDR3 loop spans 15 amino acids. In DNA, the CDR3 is TGTGCCACCACCAAGATGTGGGGGGCTGAAGAGACCCAGTACTTC. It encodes CATTKMWGAEETQYF.

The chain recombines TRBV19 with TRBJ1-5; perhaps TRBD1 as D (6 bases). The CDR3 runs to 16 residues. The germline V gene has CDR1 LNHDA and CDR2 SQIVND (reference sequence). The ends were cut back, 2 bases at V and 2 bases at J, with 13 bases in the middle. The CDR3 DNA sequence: TGTGCCAGTAGTATATTACAGGGAGGAGGCAATCAGCCCCAGCATTTT. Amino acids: CASSILQGGGNQPQHF.

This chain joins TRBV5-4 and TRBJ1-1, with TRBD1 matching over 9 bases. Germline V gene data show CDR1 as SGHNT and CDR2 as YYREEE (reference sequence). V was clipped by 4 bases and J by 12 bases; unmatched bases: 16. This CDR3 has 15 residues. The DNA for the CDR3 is TGTGCCAGCAGCACCGGGACAGGGCGATCCCATGAGACTTTCTTT. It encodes CASSTGTGRSHETFF.

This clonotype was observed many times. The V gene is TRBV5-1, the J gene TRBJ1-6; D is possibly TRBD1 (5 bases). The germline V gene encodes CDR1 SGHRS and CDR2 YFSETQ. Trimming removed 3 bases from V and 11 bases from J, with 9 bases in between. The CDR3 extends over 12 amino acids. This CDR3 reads CASSYQGPPLHF. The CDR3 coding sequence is TGCGCCAGCAGCTATCAGGGCCCACCCCTCCACTTT.

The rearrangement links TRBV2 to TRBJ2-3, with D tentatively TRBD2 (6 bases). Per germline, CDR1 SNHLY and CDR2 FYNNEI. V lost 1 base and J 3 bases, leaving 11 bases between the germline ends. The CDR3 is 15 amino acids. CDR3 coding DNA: TGTGCCAGCAGTGAAGAGGGGCGGGATACAGATACGCAGTATTTT. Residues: CASSEEGRDTDTQYF.

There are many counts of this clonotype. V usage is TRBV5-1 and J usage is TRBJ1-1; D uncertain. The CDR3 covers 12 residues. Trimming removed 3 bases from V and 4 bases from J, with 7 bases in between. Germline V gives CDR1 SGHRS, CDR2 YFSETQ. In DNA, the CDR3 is TGCGCCAGCAGCTCCCGAGGCACTGAAGCTTTCTTT. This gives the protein CASSSRGTEAFF.

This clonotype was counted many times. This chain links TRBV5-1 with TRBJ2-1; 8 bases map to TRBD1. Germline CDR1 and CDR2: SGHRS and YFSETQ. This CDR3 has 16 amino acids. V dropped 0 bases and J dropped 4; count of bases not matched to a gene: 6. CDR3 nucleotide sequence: TGCGCCAGCAGCTTGGAGCAGGGGGCGGGGTACAATGAGCAGTTCTTC. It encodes CASSLEQGAGYNEQFF. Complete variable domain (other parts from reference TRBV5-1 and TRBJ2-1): KAGVTQTPRYLIKTRGQQVTLSCSPISGHRSVSWYQQTPGQGLQFLFEYFSETQRNKGNFPGRFSGRQFSNSRSEMNVSTLELGDSALYLCASSLEQGAGYNEQFFGPGTRLTVL.

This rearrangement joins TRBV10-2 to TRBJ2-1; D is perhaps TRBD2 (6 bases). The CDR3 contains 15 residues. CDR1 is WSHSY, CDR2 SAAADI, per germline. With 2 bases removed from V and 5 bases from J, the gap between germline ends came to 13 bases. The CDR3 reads CASSERPPGDNEQFF. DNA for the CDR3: TGCGCCAGCAGTGAGAGGCCGCCGGGGGACAATGAGCAGTTCTTC.

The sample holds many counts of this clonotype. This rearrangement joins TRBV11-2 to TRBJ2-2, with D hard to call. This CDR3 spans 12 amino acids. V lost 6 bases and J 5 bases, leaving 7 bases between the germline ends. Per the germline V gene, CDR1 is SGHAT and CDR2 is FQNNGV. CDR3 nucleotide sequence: TGTGCCAGCAGTAGGTGGACCGGGGAGCTGTTTTTT. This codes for CASSRWTGELFF.

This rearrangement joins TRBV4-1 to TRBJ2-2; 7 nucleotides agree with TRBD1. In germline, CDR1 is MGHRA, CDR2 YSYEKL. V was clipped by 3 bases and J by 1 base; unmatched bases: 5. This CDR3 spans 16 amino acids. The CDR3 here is CASSQGQLLNTGELFF. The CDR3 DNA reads TGCGCCAGCAGCCAGGGACAGCTATTGAACACCGGGGAGCTGTTTTTT.